Shown below are 24 T cell receptor beta chains from a single sample sequenced in a study of blood T cells in healthy people across ages. Primers used in a second PCR of roughly 6 to 12 cycles were a sample-barcoded 5' primer and a J-beta primer mix. TCRdb independently ran MiXCR on the 5' RACE reads; one entry per CDR3 protein. The data show about 940,000 distinct CDR3 sequences, roughly 48% seen once. Material: blood. Receptor source: a man aged 25-45 years in good health.

CDR3 residues: CSVEGGGEKLFF. DNA of the CDR3: TGCAGCGTTGAAGGAGGAGGGGAAAAACTGTTTTTT. J is TRBJ1-4 and V is TRBV29-1; D gene unclear. The V end was cut by 1 base, the J end by 8 bases, with 8 bases between. The length of the CDR3 is 12 residues. Germline V gene sequence: CDR1 SQVTM, CDR2 ANQGSEA.

The chain is built from TRBV29-1 and TRBJ2-3; 8 positions agree with TRBD2. V lost 6 bases, J lost 5 bases, and 10 bases stayed unmatched. Germline CDR1 SQVTM, CDR2 ANQGSEA. CDR3 size: 14 residues. The CDR3 sequence: CSVTHGLALDTQYF. The CDR3 coding sequence is TGCAGCGTGACCCATGGACTAGCTTTAGATACGCAGTATTTT.

CDR3 region: CASRPPSGGTYNEQFF. The CDR3 DNA sequence: TGTGCCAGCAGGCCCCCTAGCGGGGGCACCTACAATGAGCAGTTCTTC. The chain carries TRBV6-4 and TRBJ2-1, with TRBD2 matching over 10 bases. The CDR3 totals 16 residues. The junction had 7 bases not matched to a gene; V was cut back by 6 bases and J by 2 bases. Germline CDR1 MRHNA, CDR2 SNTAGT.

The rearrangement uses TRBV5-1 and TRBJ1-2; 7 nucleotides match TRBD1. Germline V CDR1 and CDR2: SGHRS, YFSETQ. The V and J ends lost 1 base and 5 bases, in that order; junction bases with no gene match: 5. CDR3 size: 14 residues. The CDR3 DNA reads TGCGCCAGCAGCTTGTACAGGGGCACATATGGCTACACCTTC. Its translation is CASSLYRGTYGYTF.

This clonotype was found once. V usage is TRBV20-1 and J usage is TRBJ1-3; 9 nucleotides match TRBD1. Germline CDR1 DFQATT, CDR2 SNEGSKA (reference sequence). This CDR3 comprises 18 residues. Unmatched junction bases numbered 15, after V lost 6 bases and J lost 0 bases. CDR3 coding DNA: TGCAGTGCCCCTGCGGGACAGGGTGGAGGGGACTCTGGAAACACCATATATTTT. This codes for CSAPAGQGGGDSGNTIYF.

This clonotype was observed a handful of times. The chain has TRBV4-2 and TRBJ2-3, with D tentatively TRBD1 or TRBD2 (6 bases each). The CDR3 runs to 15 residues. Germline V gene data show CDR1 as LGHNA and CDR2 as YNFKEQ. Trimming removed 3 bases from V and 1 base from J, with 11 bases in between. The chain's CDR3 is CASSQLEGGTDTQYF. As DNA, the CDR3 is TGTGCCAGCAGCCAGCTGGAGGGGGGCACAGATACGCAGTATTTT.

To note about this clonotype: A much larger clone lies a single base off, so this may be a read error. This chain uses TRBV7-9 with TRBJ2-4; D is unresolved. Germline values: CDR1 SEHNR, CDR2 FQNEAQ (reference sequence). Trimming left V 5 bases short and J 7 bases short, with 9 bases between. This CDR3 region has 12 residues. The CDR3 is CASSPIGNIQYF. The CDR3 nucleotides are TGTGCCAGCAGCCCCATAGGGAACATTCAGTACTTC.

This clonotype was observed a handful of times. The chain is built from TRBV12-3 or TRBV12-4 and TRBJ2-3; TRBD2 matches 9 bases. The CDR3 spans 19 residues. After removal of 8 bases from V and 2 bases from J, the junction contained 20 bases not matched to a gene. The CDR3 DNA reads TGTGCCAGCGCCGTTGCTAGCGGGGCTCTTCTATACCCCACAGATACGCAGTATTTT. This codes for CASAVASGALLYPTDTQYF.

The chain combines TRBV20-1 with TRBJ2-5; D ambiguous. The germline gives CDR1 DFQATT, CDR2 SNEGSKA (reference sequence). This CDR3 is built from 14 residues. Between the trimmed V and J ends, which lost 3 bases and 0 bases, there was a span of 11 bases. In DNA, the CDR3 is TGCAGTGCTAGGGAAGCAAGGTACCAAGAGACCCAGTACTTC. Encoded protein: CSAREARYQETQYF.

This clonotype was seen more than once but under ten times. The chain joins TRBV4-1 to TRBJ1-6; 9 bases map to TRBD1. Trimming at V came to 0 bases and at J to 9 bases, leaving 6 bases not matched to a gene. The CDR3 sequence is 16 residues long. Germline CDR1 is MGHRA and CDR2 is YSYEKL. CDR3 DNA: TGCGCCAGCAGCCAAGATCGTCCGGGACAGGGTTCACCCCTCCACTTT. This sequence encodes CASSQDRPGQGSPLHF.

This clonotype came up a few times. The chain is built from TRBV7-9 and TRBJ2-3, with D unresolved. Per the germline V gene, CDR1 is SEHNR and CDR2 is FQNEAQ (reference sequence). V was shortened by 1 base and J by 2 bases, with 10 bases between the two germline ends. This CDR3 spans 15 amino acids. The chain's CDR3 is CASSLENKLTDTQYF. The CDR3 bases are TGTGCCAGCAGCTTAGAGAACAAACTCACAGATACGCAGTATTTT. The whole variable domain, remainder taken from reference TRBV7-9 and TRBJ2-3, is DTGVSQNPRHKITKRGQNVTFRCDPISEHNRLYWYRQTLGQGPEFLTYFQNEAQLEKSRLLSDRFSAERPKGSFSTLEIQRTEQGDSAMYLCASSLENKLTDTQYFGPGTRLTVL.

The chain is built from TRBV20-1 and TRBJ2-6; perhaps D is TRBD1 or TRBD2 (6 bases each). The CDR3 has 16 residues. Germline loops: CDR1 DFQATT, CDR2 SNEGSKA (reference sequence). V dropped 3 bases and J dropped 1 base, with 13 bases sitting between them. The DNA of the CDR3 is TGCAGTGCTAGTATCGGGGGCGTGTCTGGGGCCAACGTCCTGACTTTC. It translates to CSASIGGVSGANVLTF.

The sample holds a few counts of this clonotype. The chain joins TRBV27 to TRBJ2-5, with TRBD2 identical over 8 bases. Germline V gene data show CDR1 as MNHEY and CDR2 as SMNVEV (reference sequence). The junction had 8 bases not matched to a gene; V was cut back by 5 bases and J by 0 bases. The length of the CDR3 is 16 residues. DNA for the CDR3: TGTGCCAGCAGTGAGGTGGCTAGCGGGTACCAAGAGACCCAGTACTTC. This codes for CASSEVASGYQETQYF.

The sample holds one count of this clonotype. The chain couples TRBV6-5 to TRBJ2-7; 11 bases agree with TRBD1. In germline, CDR1 is MNHEY, CDR2 SVGAGI. The CDR3 extends over 15 amino acids. J lost 3 bases, V lost 6 bases, and 7 bases had no gene match. The CDR3 loop is CASRGQGANYYEQYF. The DNA of the CDR3 is TGTGCCAGCAGAGGACAGGGGGCGAATTACTACGAGCAGTACTTC.

The chain has TRBV7-8 and TRBJ2-7; 8 nucleotides match TRBD2. CDR1 is SGHVS, CDR2 FQNEAQ, per germline. J gave up 2 bases and V 6 bases, and 3 bases lay outside the gene matches. The CDR3 totals 13 residues. The CDR3 DNA follows: TGTGCCAGCAGATTGGGACTAGCCTACGAGCAGTACTTC. This translates into CASRLGLAYEQYF. Using reference TRBV7-8 and TRBJ2-7 for the parts outside the CDR3, the full variable domain is GAGVSQSPRYKVAKRGQDVALRCDPISGHVSLFWYQQALGQGPEFLTYFQNEAQLDKSGLPSDRFFAERPEGSVSTLKIQRTQQEDSAVYLCASRLGLAYEQYFGPGTRLTVT.

The gene calls are TRBV15 and TRBJ1-2, with 9 bases aligning to TRBD1. V gave up 1 base and J gave up 8 bases; unmatched junction bases: 8. This CDR3 spans 15 amino acids. Looked up from germline, CDR1 is LNHNV and CDR2 is YYDKDF (reference sequence). The CDR3 nucleotides read TGTGCCACCAGCAGAGCCACCGGGACAGGGTACGGCTACACCTTC. Amino acid sequence: CATSRATGTGYGYTF. Based on the CDR3 plus reference TRBV15 and TRBJ1-2, the full variable domain is DAMVIQNPRYQVTQFGKPVTLSCSQTLNHNVMYWYQQKSSQAPKLLFHYYDKDFNNEADTPDNFQSRRPNTSFCFLDIRSPGLGDTAMYLCATSRATGTGYGYTFGSGTRLTVV.

There are a few counts of this clonotype. J is TRBJ2-5 and V is TRBV27, with a possible D match to TRBD1 (6 bases). The germline V and J ends were trimmed by 5 bases and 4 bases, with 11 bases remaining between them. This CDR3 contains 13 residues. Germline loops: CDR1 MNHEY, CDR2 SMNVEV (reference sequence). The CDR3 bases are TGTGCCAGCAGTAAGGGGGATGCAGAGACCCAGTACTTC. Translated: CASSKGDAETQYF.

There are a few counts of this clonotype. The chain couples TRBV10-3 to TRBJ1-5, with TRBD1 matching over 7 bases. Germline values: CDR1 ENHRY, CDR2 SYGVKD. The CDR3 is 17 amino acids. J lost 1 base, V lost 2 bases, and 8 bases had no gene match. The CDR3 region has the DNA TGTGCCATCAGTGAGACTTACAGGGGATCGAGCAATCAGCCCCAGCATTTT. Its protein is CAISETYRGSSNQPQHF.

The rearrangement uses TRBV4-1 and TRBJ1-2; D perhaps matches TRBD1 (6 bases). Germline CDR1 MGHRA, CDR2 YSYEKL. The ends were cut back, 0 bases at V and 3 bases at J, with 14 bases in the middle. The CDR3 has 16 amino acids. The DNA of the CDR3 is TGCGCCAGCAGCCAAGAGGAGAGTCCAGGGGACTATGGCTACACCTTC. The encoded protein is CASSQEESPGDYGYTF.

The V call is TRBV7-2, the J call TRBJ2-2, with no clear D. Germline CDR1 is SGHTA and CDR2 is FQGNSA. This CDR3 comprises 12 residues. V lost 7 bases and J 5 bases, leaving 8 bases between the germline ends. This chain's CDR3 is CASTPATGELFF. Here the CDR3 DNA reads TGTGCCAGCACCCCTGCGACCGGGGAGCTGTTTTTT.

This clonotype was counted between two and nine times. V is TRBV21-1 and J is TRBJ2-5; TRBD1 is the table's D call and was not checked against the DNA. TRBV21-1 is shown as a pseudogene. CDR3 length: 15 amino acids. CDR3 protein: CASSKDRGQGVLQYF. As DNA, the CDR3 is TGTGCCAGCAGCAAAGATCGGGGACAGGGCGTCCTTCAGTACTTC.

The J gene is TRBJ1-1, the V gene TRBV20-1; the D gene is possibly TRBD1 (5 bases). Trimming shortened V by 3 bases and J by 1 base, and 15 bases separated the two germline ends. CDR3 size: 15 residues. Germline loops: CDR1 DFQATT, CDR2 SNEGSKA (reference sequence). The CDR3 sequence is CSASKFGAWNTEAFF. Written as DNA, the CDR3 is TGCAGTGCTAGCAAATTCGGGGCTTGGAACACTGAAGCTTTCTTT.

This chain connects TRBV7-6 to TRBJ1-2; D is unresolved. Germline V gene sequence: CDR1 SGHVS, CDR2 FNYEAQ. The CDR3 runs to 13 residues. With 7 bases removed from V and 4 bases from J, the gap between germline ends came to 13 bases. The CDR3 nucleotides are TGTGCCAGCACCAGACGGATTTTCTATGGCTACACCTTC. This codes for CASTRRIFYGYTF. Variable domain in full (rest from reference TRBV7-6 and TRBJ1-2): GAGVSQSPRYKVTKRGQDVALRCDPISGHVSLYWYRQALGQGPEFLTYFNYEAQQDKSGLPNDRFSAERPEGSISTLTIQRTEQRDSAMYRCASTRRIFYGYTFGSGTRLTVV.

The rearrangement joins TRBV6-5 to TRBJ1-4; no clear D gene. CDR1 is MNHEY and CDR2 is SVGAGI in the germline V gene. V was cut by 2 bases and J by 5 bases, with 9 bases left in between. CDR3 length equals 14 residues. CDR3: CASSYKVSNEKLFF. CDR3 sequence (DNA): TGTGCCAGCAGTTACAAAGTCTCAAATGAAAAACTGTTTTTT.